This T cell receptor beta chain was sequenced during a study of tumor and adjacent non-tumor tissue in lung cancer. On the study more broadly: Aged about 30 to 76 years, patients included more than nine men and five or six women with stage I to III disease. Study-wide results and limits: In normal lung, the top 100 clones were significantly more dominant than in tumor.

The library came from three nested PCR rounds adapted from ARM-PCR protocols. From the multiplex PCR reads, TCRdb called clonotypes with MiXCR, one entry per CDR3 protein. The sample holds about 75,000 distinct CDR3 sequences, about two thirds seen once. This clonotype was found a few times. The target antigen is unknown. A read error may produce the germline difference seen at one junction end. RNA was extracted from bulk tissue without any cell sorting. This non-tumor lung sample came from over 3 cm beyond the tumor edge. This CDR3 is built from 15 residues. The V gene's germline CDR1 is MNHNY and CDR2 SVGAGI (reference sequence).

The gene calls are TRBV6-6 and TRBJ2-7; TRBD2 matches at 7 bases. The source is a woman between 45 and 65 years old with non-small cell lung cancer. The sequencing sample was made of distant non-tumor lung tissue. Written as DNA, the CDR3 is TGTGCCAGCAGTTACTCTCGGCGGGAGTTTAACGAGCGGTATTTC. This gives the protein CASSYSRREFNERYF.